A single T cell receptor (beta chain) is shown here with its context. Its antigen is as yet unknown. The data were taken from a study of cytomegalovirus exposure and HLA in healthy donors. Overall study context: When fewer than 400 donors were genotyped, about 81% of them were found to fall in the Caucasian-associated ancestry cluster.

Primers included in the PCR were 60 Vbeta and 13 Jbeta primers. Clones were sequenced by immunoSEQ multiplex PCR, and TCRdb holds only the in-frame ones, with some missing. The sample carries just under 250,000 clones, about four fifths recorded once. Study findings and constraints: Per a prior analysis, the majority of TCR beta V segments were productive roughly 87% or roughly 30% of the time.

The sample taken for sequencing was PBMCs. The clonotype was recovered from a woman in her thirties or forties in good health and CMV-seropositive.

CDR3 amino acids: CASSQPSGTNTGELFF. CDR3 nucleotide sequence: TGCGCCAGCAGCCAACCGAGCGGGACGAACACCGGGGAGCTGTTTTTT. The rearrangement uses TRBV4-3 and TRBJ2-2; 7 bases match TRBD2. The trim removed 2 bases at V and 0 bases at J, leaving 3 bases unmatched. The CDR3 contains 16 residues. Germline-derived CDR1 and CDR2 are LGHNA and YSLEER.